This T cell receptor (beta chain) was captured by sequencing in a study of T cell changes during pregnancy in multiple sclerosis. Per germline, CDR1 SGHDT and CDR2 YYEEEE. Trimming stripped 2 bases from V and 0 bases from J, with 4 bases between. CDR3 length equals 13 residues. Sequencing used immunoSEQ multiplex PCR; TCRdb keeps in-frame clones, though not all of them. The table records tens of thousands of clones, approximately 90% of them present only once. The genes are TRBV5-6 and TRBJ2-3, with D uncertain. The sequencing used CD4+ T cells from peripheral blood mononuclear cells, collected in the first trimester of pregnancy. This clonotype originated in a female donor with multiple sclerosis, enrolled in a pregnancy study. The CDR3: CASSFSSTDTQYF. CDR3 DNA: TGTGCCAGCAGCTTTTCTAGCACAGATACGCAGTATTTT.